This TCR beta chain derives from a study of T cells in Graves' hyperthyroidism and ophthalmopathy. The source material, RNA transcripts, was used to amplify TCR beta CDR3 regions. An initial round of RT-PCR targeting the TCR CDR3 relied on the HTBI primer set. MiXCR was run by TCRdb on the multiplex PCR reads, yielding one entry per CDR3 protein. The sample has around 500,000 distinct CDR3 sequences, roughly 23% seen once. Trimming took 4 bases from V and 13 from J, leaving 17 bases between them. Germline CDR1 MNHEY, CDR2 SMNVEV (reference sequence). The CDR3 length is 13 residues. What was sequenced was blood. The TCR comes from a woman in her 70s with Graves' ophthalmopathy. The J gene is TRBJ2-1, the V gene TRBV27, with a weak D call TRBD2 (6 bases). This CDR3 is CASSSPGLPPQFF. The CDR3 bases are TGTGCCAGCAGTTCCCCGGGACTCCCACCCCAGTTCTTC.